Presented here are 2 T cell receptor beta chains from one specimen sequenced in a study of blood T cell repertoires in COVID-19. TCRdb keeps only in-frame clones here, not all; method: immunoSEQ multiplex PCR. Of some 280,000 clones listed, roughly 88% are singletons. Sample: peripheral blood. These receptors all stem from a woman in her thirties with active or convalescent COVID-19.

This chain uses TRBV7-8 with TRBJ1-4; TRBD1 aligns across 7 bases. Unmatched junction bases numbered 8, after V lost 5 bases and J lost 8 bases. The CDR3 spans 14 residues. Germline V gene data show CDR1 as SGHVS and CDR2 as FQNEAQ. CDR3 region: CASSPDRSGEKLFF. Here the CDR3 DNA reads TGTGCCAGCAGCCCGGACAGGTCTGGAGAAAAACTGTTTTTT.

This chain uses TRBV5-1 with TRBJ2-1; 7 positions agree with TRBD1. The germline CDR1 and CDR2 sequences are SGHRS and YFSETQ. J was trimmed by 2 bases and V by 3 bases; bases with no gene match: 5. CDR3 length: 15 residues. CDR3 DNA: TGCGCCAGCAGCTCCTCGGGACAGACCTACAATGAGCAGTTCTTC. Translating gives CASSSSGQTYNEQFF.